A selection of T cell receptor beta chains follows, all from one sample in a study of blood T cell repertoires in COVID-19. Profiled with immunoSEQ multiplex PCR; TCRdb holds only in-frame clones, not every one. This sample yields tens of thousands of clones, of which roughly 84% are seen a single time; 6% to 9% belongs to the top ten. The sample was peripheral blood. The source of these receptors is a human donor in a cohort sampled during active COVID-19. Both conserved end residues are part of each CDR3. D genes are given only for firm matches.

j_call | v_call | d_call | cdr3_aa | cdr3_nt
TRBJ2-2 | TRBV7-6 | . | CASSLGGLTNTGELFF | TGTGCCAGCAGCTTAGGGGGACTGACGAACACCGGGGAGCTGTTTTTT
TRBJ2-1 | TRBV7-3 | . | CASSFTGGRNEQFF | TGTGCCAGCAGCTTCACCGGCGGGCGGAATGAGCAGTTCTTC
TRBJ2-7 | TRBV27 | . | CASSYGRYYEQYF | TGTGCCAGCAGTTACGGCAGGTACTACGAGCAGTACTTC
TRBJ2-1 | TRBV6-1 | TRBD2 | CASSDGLAGLNEQFF | TGTGCCAGCAGTGACGGACTAGCGGGATTAAATGAGCAGTTCTTC
TRBJ2-1 | TRBV2 | TRBD1 | CASSRDRGGYNEQFF | TGTGCCAGCAGTCGTGACAGGGGGGGATACAATGAGCAGTTCTTC
TRBJ2-1 | TRBV6-2/TRBV6-3 | TRBD1 | CASSPPLRDRRNEQFF | TGTGCCAGCAGCCCCCCCCTCCGGGACAGGAGGAATGAGCAGTTCTTC
TRBJ1-5 | TRBV10-2 | TRBD1 | CASSEAGTANQPQHF | TGCGCCAGCAGTGAGGCAGGGACAGCTAATCAGCCCCAGCATTTT
TRBJ2-3 | TRBV19 | TRBD2 | CASSAGLAGVRDTQYF | TGTGCCAGTAGCGCGGGACTAGCGGGAGTACGAGATACGCAGTATTTT
TRBJ1-3 | TRBV15 | . | CATSRGSGNTIYF | TGTGCCACCAGCAGAGGTTCGGGGAACACCATATATTTT
TRBJ2-1 | TRBV4-3 | . | CASSQDEGGRDEQFF | TGCGCCAGCAGCCAAGACGAGGGAGGAAGGGATGAGCAGTTCTTC